Listed below are T cell receptor beta chains from one sample, sequenced in a study of T cell changes during pregnancy in multiple sclerosis. Profiled with immunoSEQ multiplex PCR; TCRdb holds only in-frame clones, not every one. The sample holds around 100,000 clones; 92% are singletons and the top ten take just under 2%. The sequencing used peripheral blood, collected after pregnancy. These receptor sequences come from a female donor with multiple sclerosis, enrolled in a pregnancy study. CDR3s include the opening cysteine and the closing phenylalanine or tryptophan. D genes are given only for firm matches. Clone size is not always given. Where it is, it says once, few, many or a class for expanded clones.

few	TRBJ2-1	TRBV25-1	TRBD2	CASSGSGRAYNEQFF
once	TRBJ1-1	TRBV18	TRBD1	CASSDRDFYTEAFF
.	TRBJ2-1	TRBV6-1	.	CASSEAAFRANNEQFF
.	TRBJ2-2	TRBV7-8	.	CASSSIAPPNTGELFF
.	TRBJ1-2	TRBV7-9	.	CASSSDSRVYGYTF
.	TRBJ1-2	TRBV6-6	.	CASSYDRTNYGYTF
.	TRBJ2-1	TRBV29-1	.	CSVVGGKQFF
.	TRBJ1-1	TRBV11-1	TRBD1	CASSIITGGGSGAFF
few	TRBJ2-1	TRBV9	TRBD2	CASGRESYNEQFF
.	TRBJ2-3	TRBV29-1	.	CSVEDRLVLVTDTQYF
.	TRBJ2-2	TRBV6-1	.	CASSKGVTNTGELFF
.	TRBJ2-2	TRBV18	TRBD1	CASSRTGTGLLIGELFF
.	TRBJ1-2	TRBV7-2	TRBD1	CASSLAWVQGRGYTF
.	TRBJ2-3	TRBV28	TRBD1	CASTAGGVRTDTQYF
few	TRBJ1-2	TRBV18	TRBD1	CASSPRTGRPNYGYTF
.	TRBJ2-5	TRBV28	.	CASSPKETQYF
.	TRBJ2-3	TRBV10-3	.	CAISDLAVLEGGGTDTQYF
.	TRBJ1-1	TRBV19	.	CASSAGATEAFF
once	TRBJ1-2	TRBV20-1	.	CSASAVGYTF
.	TRBJ1-1	TRBV15	.	CATSREPWMGQDTEAFF
.	TRBJ2-3	TRBV6-1	TRBD1	CAIAGGVTDTQYF
few	TRBJ1-4	TRBV2	.	CASSDYSEKLFF
.	TRBJ1-1	TRBV11-2	.	CASSLAGEAFF
.	TRBJ2-1	TRBV5-1	TRBD2	CASSPSGVSYNEQFF
.	TRBJ1-1	TRBV30	TRBD1	CAWSGQGETRAFF
.	TRBJ2-1	TRBV4-3	TRBD1	CASSQSNRGPLRNEQFF
.	TRBJ2-5	TRBV7-9	.	CASSSGLAGNLETQYF
.	TRBJ1-6	TRBV13	.	CASSFGLRAGSNSPLHF
.	TRBJ2-1	TRBV30	TRBD2	CAWSHSGTRRLNEQFF
.	TRBJ1-5	TRBV6-1	.	CASTWQINQPQHF
.	TRBJ1-4	TRBV7-2	TRBD1	CASSLSAGGREKLFF
.	TRBJ1-1	TRBV28	.	CASSLQENTEAFF
.	TRBJ2-5	TRBV11-3	.	CASSPIGGETQYF
.	TRBJ2-2	TRBV9	.	CASSVANSNTGELFF